Presented here are 31 T cell receptor beta chains from one specimen sequenced in a study of Ad26.COV2.S vaccination and SARS-CoV-2 variants. Method: immunoSEQ multiplex PCR; TCRdb's copy keeps in-frame clones and lacks some. The sample has about 97,000 clones, around three quarters seen once. The sample was peripheral blood, taken after recovery from COVID-19. These receptor sequences come from a human donor who had recovered from COVID-19.

The gene calls are TRBV21-1 and TRBJ1-5. TRBV21-1 is an annotated pseudogene. This CDR3 has 15 amino acids. CDR3 in DNA: TGTGCCAGCAGCCCCCGGAGGGGCCGCAATCAGCCCCAGCATTTT. Encoded protein: CASSPRRGRNQPQHF.

This clone was seen a handful of times. This chain joins TRBV9 and TRBJ2-2; 8 bases fit TRBD2. Losses at the gene ends were 4 bases for V and 6 bases for J; bases not matched to a gene: 11. CDR3 length equals 16 residues. Looked up from germline, CDR1 is SGDLS and CDR2 is YYNGEE. The CDR3 DNA reads as TGTGCCAGCAGCTATAGCGGGGAGACGGGTTCCGGGGAGCTGTTTTTT. This sequence encodes CASSYSGETGSGELFF. The full variable domain, rest sourced from reference TRBV9 and TRBJ2-2, is DSGVTQTPKHLITATGQRVTLRCSPRSGDLSVYWYQQSLDQGLQFLIQYYNGEERAKGNILERFSAQQFPDLHSELNLSSLELGDSALYFCASSYSGETGSGELFFGEGSRLTVL.

The rearrangement uses TRBV3-1 (or the pseudogene TRBV3-2) and TRBJ1-2; 7 nucleotides align to TRBD1. CDR1 and CDR2 (germline): LGHDT, YNNKEL (reference sequence). This CDR3 has 16 amino acids. Losses at the gene ends were 0 bases for V and 6 bases for J; bases not matched to a gene: 10. For the CDR3, the DNA is TGTGCCAGCAGCCAAGATTACAGGGGTTCCCAGGATGGCTACACCTTC. Protein product: CASSQDYRGSQDGYTF.

The gene calls are TRBV18 and TRBJ2-7, with 11 bases matching TRBD1. Losses at the gene ends were 1 base for V and 3 bases for J; bases not matched to a gene: 11. Germline V gives CDR1 KGHSH, CDR2 LQKENI. This CDR3 is 18 amino acids long. The CDR3 nucleotides are TGTGCCAGCTCACCACATAGTTTGGGACAGGGGGGAAGCTACGAGCAGTACTTC. Protein: CASSPHSLGQGGSYEQYF.

The gene calls are TRBV11-2 and TRBJ1-3; a possible D gene is TRBD1 (6 bases). Germline CDR1 SGHAT, CDR2 FQNNGV. The ends were cut back, 5 bases at V and 3 bases at J, with 14 bases in the middle. CDR3 size: 15 residues. CDR3 sequence: CASSPSTGLGNTIYF. Here the CDR3 DNA reads TGTGCCAGCAGCCCCAGTACAGGGCTTGGAAACACCATATATTTT.

This clone was recorded a few times. V is TRBV2 and J is TRBJ1-5, with D possibly being TRBD1 (6 bases). CDR3 length equals 13 residues. The germline V gene encodes CDR1 SNHLY and CDR2 FYNNEI. V lost 1 base, J lost 6 bases, and 7 bases lay in between. CDR3 nucleotides: TGTGCCAGCAGTGAAGTACAGGGTCAGCCCCAGCATTTT. Translated: CASSEVQGQPQHF.

The V and J genes are TRBV3-1 (or the pseudogene TRBV3-2) and TRBJ2-7; either TRBD1 or TRBD2 may fit D (5 bases each). From germline, CDR1 is LGHDT and CDR2 YNNKEL (reference sequence). The V and J ends lost 3 bases and 2 bases respectively, with 17 bases between them. The CDR3 has 16 residues. CDR3 sequence (DNA): TGTGCCAGCAGCCAGTATGGGACCCTCAGCCCCTACGAGCAGTACTTC. Residues: CASSQYGTLSPYEQYF.

This chain connects TRBV19 to TRBJ1-5; 8 positions match TRBD1. CDR1 is LNHDA, CDR2 SQIVND, per germline (reference sequence). V shed 3 bases, J shed 4 bases, and the junction held 2 bases outside the gene matches. CDR3 length: 14 amino acids. The CDR3 DNA reads TGTGCCAGTAGTATGACAGGGGCTAATCAGCCCCAGCATTTT. It is translated as CASSMTGANQPQHF.

The chain employs TRBV10-3 and TRBJ1-3, with D uncertain. V shed 0 bases and J shed 0 bases, with 6 bases lying between them. Germline V lookup: CDR1 ENHRY, CDR2 SYGVKD. The CDR3 covers 15 residues. DNA of the CDR3: TGTGCCATCAGTGAGTCCGGCATCTCTGGAAACACCATATATTTT. This translates into CAISESGISGNTIYF.

The chain has TRBV6-2 or TRBV6-3 and TRBJ2-1; D is unresolved. The V end was cut by 10 bases, the J end by 0 bases, with 16 bases between. Germline assignment: CDR1 MNHEY and CDR2 SVGEGT. The CDR3 consists of 15 residues. The CDR3 reads CATSAAADSYNEQFF. CDR3 nucleotide sequence: TGTGCCACCAGCGCGGCGGCCGACTCCTACAATGAGCAGTTCTTC.

The table lists this clone with a few counts. The V gene is TRBV10-3, the J gene TRBJ2-7; 9 nucleotides match TRBD2. CDR3 length: 15 residues. The germline V gene encodes CDR1 ENHRY and CDR2 SYGVKD. Germline trimming cut 4 bases from V and 0 bases from J; bases unmatched to any gene: 4. CDR3 coding DNA: TGTGCCATCAGTGTTAGCGGGGGAAACTCCTACGAGCAGTACTTC. Encoded protein: CAISVSGGNSYEQYF.

The J gene is TRBJ1-2, the V gene TRBV5-1, with 10 bases identical to TRBD1. Germline CDR1 is SGHRS and CDR2 is YFSETQ. This CDR3 is 16 amino acids long. Germline trimming cut 0 bases from V and 4 bases from J; bases unmatched to any gene: 6. Here the CDR3 reads CASSLATTGGFYGYTF. The CDR3 bases are TGCGCCAGCAGCTTGGCTACGACAGGGGGCTTCTATGGCTACACCTTC.

This chain links TRBV5-1 with TRBJ1-2; TRBD1 matches at 7 bases. V lost 1 base and J lost 4; bases outside the gene matches: 4. The CDR3 covers 14 residues. Germline CDR1 reads SGHRS; CDR2 reads YFSETQ. The CDR3 bases are TGCGCCAGCAGCTTGAGACAGGGTACCTATGGCTACACCTTC. Encoded protein: CASSLRQGTYGYTF.

This sequence joins TRBV5-1 and TRBJ2-7; D is undetermined. In germline, CDR1 is SGHRS, CDR2 YFSETQ. Deletions cut 3 bases from V and 4 bases from J, with 8 bases between. This CDR3 contains 12 residues. CDR3 DNA: TGCGCCAGCAGCTCGGATCGGTACGAGCAGTACTTC. Protein sequence: CASSSDRYEQYF. The whole variable domain, filled in from reference TRBV5-1 and TRBJ2-7, reads KAGVTQTPRYLIKTRGQQVTLSCSPISGHRSVSWYQQTPGQGLQFLFEYFSETQRNKGNFPGRFSGRQFSNSRSEMNVSTLELGDSALYLCASSSDRYEQYFGPGTRLTVT.

V gene TRBV12-3 or TRBV12-4 combines with J gene TRBJ2-3; D possibly corresponds to TRBD1 (6 bases). Trimming left V 7 bases short and J 4 bases short, with 12 bases between. The CDR3 is made up of 13 amino acids. The CDR3, as DNA: TGTGCCAGCAAACCACAGGGCCCAGATACGCAGTATTTT. Its protein product is CASKPQGPDTQYF.

This sequence joins TRBV4-2 and TRBJ2-1, with unresolved D. Germline CDR1 is LGHNA and CDR2 is YNFKEQ. The V gene lost 0 bases and the J gene lost 13 bases, with 10 bases spanning the gap. The CDR3 runs 12 residues. The CDR3 loop is CASSQDRGTQFF. The CDR3 nucleotides are TGTGCCAGCAGCCAAGATCGTGGTACCCAGTTCTTC.

The chain employs TRBV28 and TRBJ1-6; D unclear. Germline-derived CDR1 and CDR2 are MDHEN and SYDVKM. There are 14 residues in the CDR3. V lost 3 bases and J 10 bases, leaving 13 bases between the germline ends. The DNA for the CDR3 is TGTGCCAGCAGTTTCAAGACACGAAACTCACCCCTCCACTTT. Its protein product is CASSFKTRNSPLHF.

The chain employs TRBV5-1 and TRBJ2-1; D gene uncertain. This CDR3 has 11 residues. Germline loops: CDR1 SGHRS, CDR2 YFSETQ. V gave up 7 bases and J gave up 6 bases, with 8 bases separating them. The CDR3 sequence is CASALINEQFF. The CDR3 region has the DNA TGCGCCAGCGCCCTAATCAATGAGCAGTTCTTC.

The gene calls are TRBV15 and TRBJ2-5; D gene ambiguous. The CDR3 consists of 13 residues. Germline V gene data show CDR1 as LNHNV and CDR2 as YYDKDF (reference sequence). V was trimmed by 3 bases and J by 1 base, leaving 6 bases between them. CDR3 bases: TGTGCCACCAGCAGGGGATTCCAAGAGACCCAGTACTTC. The encoded protein is CATSRGFQETQYF.

The table lists this clone with a few counts. CDR3 in amino acids: CASSPQVYEQYF. In nucleotides, the CDR3 is TGTGCCAGCAGCCCACAAGTCTACGAGCAGTACTTC. The J gene is TRBJ2-7, the V gene TRBV14; D not resolved. CDR1 is SGHDN and CDR2 is FVKESK in the germline V gene. The CDR3 sequence is 12 residues long. The V gene lost 4 bases and the J gene lost 3 bases, with 7 bases spanning the gap.

The chain combines TRBV5-7 with TRBJ1-5, with 7 bases identical to TRBD1. TRBV5-7 is an open reading frame, and its role is uncertain. The CDR3 is 14 residues long. The V segment lost 3 bases and the J segment 1 base; nucleotides outside the gene matches: 1. CDR3 loop: CASSCRGSNQPQHF. The CDR3 coding sequence is TGTGCCAGCAGCTGCAGGGGGAGCAATCAGCCCCAGCATTTT.

J is TRBJ1-6 and V is TRBV3-1 (or the pseudogene TRBV3-2); 9 positions agree with TRBD1. The ends lost 1 base at V and 10 bases at J; junction bases unmatched: 8. This CDR3 has 16 residues. Germline CDR1 is LGHDT and CDR2 is YNNKEL (reference sequence). The CDR3 protein is CASSQAPGQGYSPLHF. CDR3 DNA sequence: TGTGCCAGCAGCCAAGCTCCGGGACAGGGATACTCACCCCTCCACTTT.

This chain uses TRBV15 with TRBJ1-2; TRBD1 agrees at 11 bases. Trimming cost V 8 bases and J 8 bases; bases outside gene matches: 7. Germline V gene data show CDR1 as LNHNV and CDR2 as YYDKDF (reference sequence). There are 13 residues in the CDR3. CDR3 region: CATRDRGAEGYTF. The CDR3 DNA follows: TGTGCCACCCGGGACAGGGGGGCCGAAGGCTACACCTTC.

The chain carries TRBV11-2 and TRBJ2-3; perhaps TRBD2 as D (7 bases). V shed 1 base and J shed 4 bases, with 15 bases lying between them. CDR3 length: 16 residues. In germline, CDR1 is SGHAT, CDR2 FQNNGV. CDR3 in DNA: TGTGCCAGCAGCTTAGTGAAGGGGGGGGAGCCAGATACGCAGTATTTT. Encoded protein: CASSLVKGGEPDTQYF.

The chain links TRBV7-2 to TRBJ2-3; the D is unclear. The CDR3 is made up of 15 amino acids. V was shortened by 1 base and J by 2 bases, with 10 bases between the two germline ends. Germline V lookup: CDR1 SGHTA, CDR2 FQGNSA. The CDR3 DNA is TGTGCCAGCAGCTTAGGGCCCACTTACACAGATACGCAGTATTTT. The encoded protein is CASSLGPTYTDTQYF.

CDR3 DNA: TGTGCCAGCAGTTATCCCTACGAGCAGTACTTC. It yields the protein CASSYPYEQYF. The chain is built from TRBV2 and TRBJ2-7, with no clear D. Trimming removed 5 bases from V and 2 bases from J, with 4 bases in between. This CDR3 has 11 amino acids. CDR1 and CDR2 (germline): SNHLY, FYNNEI.

The rearrangement joins TRBV28 to TRBJ2-7; TRBD1 matches 9 bases. V gave up 6 bases and J gave up 4 bases; unmatched junction bases: 1. Germline loops: CDR1 MDHEN, CDR2 SYDVKM. CDR3 size: 12 residues. This CDR3 is CASRTGGYEQYF. The CDR3 bases are TGTGCCAGCAGGACAGGGGGTTACGAGCAGTACTTC.

This clone was observed a few times. V is TRBV27 and J is TRBJ1-2; 7 bases fit TRBD1. Trimming took 6 bases from V and 4 from J; bases not matched to a gene: 14. Looked up from germline, CDR1 is MNHEY and CDR2 is SMNVEV (reference sequence). CDR3 length: 16 amino acids. CDR3 loop: CASSPRTGSYSYGYTF. The CDR3 coding sequence is TGTGCCAGCAGCCCACGGACAGGCTCTTATTCCTATGGCTACACCTTC.

The table lists this clone with a count of one. The genes are TRBV19 and TRBJ1-1; maybe TRBD1 (5 bases). The CDR3 loop spans 14 amino acids. Trimming pared 4 bases from V and 5 bases from J, leaving 14 bases between. From germline, CDR1 is LNHDA and CDR2 SQIVND (reference sequence). The CDR3 DNA is TGTGCCAGTAGTAGTAGAGGGGCCGTTACTGAAGCTTTCTTT. Its translation: CASSSRGAVTEAFF.

The chain links TRBV6-2 or TRBV6-3 to TRBJ2-5; 9 bases are shared with TRBD1. The CDR3 runs 16 residues. Germline V gene lookup returns CDR1 MNHEY and CDR2 SVGEGT. V trimming: 5 bases; J trimming: 4 bases; junction bases outside the gene matches: 11. The CDR3 loop is CASSPHQGTGIETQYF. The DNA of the CDR3 is TGTGCCAGCAGTCCCCATCAGGGGACAGGGATAGAGACCCAGTACTTC.

The rearrangement uses TRBV5-1 and TRBJ2-1; the match to TRBD2 covers 8 bases. The CDR3 contains 17 residues. Germline V gene sequence: CDR1 SGHRS, CDR2 YFSETQ. Germline trimming cut 0 bases from V and 4 bases from J; bases unmatched to any gene: 9. CDR3 nucleotide sequence: TGCGCCAGCAGCTTGGGGGTAGCGGGGACGACATACAATGAGCAGTTCTTC. Translating it yields CASSLGVAGTTYNEQFF.